Listed below are T cell receptor beta chains from one sample, sequenced in a study of CD8+CD57+ T cells in acquired aplastic anemia. TCRdb called the reads again in MiXCR, with one record for every CDR3 protein. This table has more than 45,000 distinct CDR3 sequences, around 73% appearing once. Sequences were obtained from sorted CD4+, CD8+, or CD8+CD57+ T cells (not recorded which) from PBMCs. All receptors come from a human donor in good health, serving as a control. CDR3s include the opening cysteine and the closing phenylalanine or tryptophan. The D gene is left open where the match is weak. A row's size may be missing; if present it is once, few, many or a size class.

D gene: TRBD2; V gene: TRBV3-1; CDR3 length: 21; J gene: TRBJ2-1; clone size: many; CDR3 protein: CASSQELTSDHFESSYNEQFF; CDR3 DNA: TGTGCCAGCAGCCAAGAGTTGACTAGCGACCACTTCGAGAGCTCCTACAATGAGCAGTTCTTC
D gene: NA; V gene: TRBV7-9; CDR3 length: 13; J gene: TRBJ2-7; clone size: few; CDR3 protein: CASSAGSFYEQYF; CDR3 DNA: TGTGCCAGCAGCGCCGGGTCCTTCTACGAGCAGTACTTC
D gene: NA; V gene: TRBV2; CDR3 length: 13; J gene: TRBJ2-7; clone size: NA; CDR3 protein: CASFPIRGNEQYF; CDR3 DNA: TGTGCCAGTTTCCCCATACGTGGCAACGAGCAGTACTTC
D gene: TRBD1; V gene: TRBV15; CDR3 length: 15; J gene: TRBJ1-5; clone size: NA; CDR3 protein: CATSREQGADQPQHF; CDR3 DNA: TGTGCCACCAGCAGAGAACAGGGGGCTGATCAGCCCCAGCATTTT
D gene: NA; V gene: TRBV29-1; CDR3 length: 13; J gene: TRBJ1-2; clone size: NA; CDR3 protein: CSVLRDRGYGYTF; CDR3 DNA: TGCAGCGTTCTCCGGGACCGGGGCTATGGCTACACCTTC
D gene: NA; V gene: TRBV24-1; CDR3 length: 13; J gene: TRBJ2-2; clone size: many; CDR3 protein: CATLAGDTGELFF; CDR3 DNA: TGTGCCACCTTGGCAGGGGACACCGGGGAGCTGTTTTTT
D gene: NA; V gene: TRBV19; CDR3 length: 13; J gene: TRBJ1-2; clone size: NA; CDR3 protein: CASSIDRTSGYTF; CDR3 DNA: TGTGCCAGTAGTATAGATCGAACAAGCGGCTACACCTTC
D gene: NA; V gene: TRBV24-1; CDR3 length: 15; J gene: TRBJ1-5; clone size: NA; CDR3 protein: CATSDYDRTYQPQHF; CDR3 DNA: TGTGCCACCAGTGATTATGACAGGACCTATCAGCCCCAGCATTTT
D gene: NA; V gene: TRBV5-1; CDR3 length: 16; J gene: TRBJ2-1; clone size: NA; CDR3 protein: CASSLAGGTSYNEQFF; CDR3 DNA: TGCGCCAGCAGCTTGGCCGGTGGTACCTCCTACAATGAGCAGTTCTTC
D gene: NA; V gene: TRBV2; CDR3 length: 12; J gene: TRBJ2-5; clone size: NA; CDR3 protein: CASSTRAETQYF; CDR3 DNA: TGTGCCAGCAGCACTAGGGCGGAGACCCAGTACTTC
D gene: TRBD1; V gene: TRBV12-3/TRBV12-4; CDR3 length: 15; J gene: TRBJ1-5; clone size: NA; CDR3 protein: CASTQGGNSNQPQHF; CDR3 DNA: TGTGCCAGCACACAGGGGGGGAATAGCAATCAGCCCCAGCATTTT
D gene: TRBD1; V gene: TRBV7-8; CDR3 length: 15; J gene: TRBJ2-7; clone size: NA; CDR3 protein: CASSLRTGGPYEQYF; CDR3 DNA: TGTGCCAGCAGCTTAAGGACAGGGGGACCCTACGAGCAGTACTTC
D gene: NA; V gene: TRBV29-1; CDR3 length: 14; J gene: TRBJ1-3; clone size: NA; CDR3 protein: CSVAGQTSGNTIYF; CDR3 DNA: TGCAGCGTTGCTGGACAGACCTCTGGAAACACCATATATTTT
D gene: NA; V gene: TRBV11-2; CDR3 length: 17; J gene: TRBJ2-1; clone size: few; CDR3 protein: CASSWTSRGTSYNEQFF; CDR3 DNA: TGTGCCAGCAGCTGGACTAGCAGGGGGACTTCCTACAATGAGCAGTTCTTC
D gene: NA; V gene: TRBV30; CDR3 length: 14; J gene: TRBJ2-7; clone size: many; CDR3 protein: CAWSVTRQAYEQYF; CDR3 DNA: TGTGCCTGGAGTGTTACTAGGCAGGCCTACGAGCAGTACTTC
D gene: NA; V gene: TRBV20-1; CDR3 length: 17; J gene: TRBJ2-6; clone size: NA; CDR3 protein: CSARDTLFSSGANVLTF; CDR3 DNA: TGCAGTGCTAGAGATACACTGTTTTCCTCTGGGGCCAACGTCCTGACTTTC
D gene: NA; V gene: TRBV24-1; CDR3 length: 14; J gene: TRBJ2-7; clone size: few; CDR3 protein: CATSDTGNPYEQYF; CDR3 DNA: TGTGCCACCAGTGATACAGGGAACCCCTACGAGCAGTACTTC
D gene: NA; V gene: TRBV5-1; CDR3 length: 14; J gene: TRBJ1-1; clone size: NA; CDR3 protein: CASSFNTGGTEAFF; CDR3 DNA: TGCGCCAGCAGCTTCAACACGGGGGGCACTGAAGCTTTCTTT
D gene: NA; V gene: TRBV15; CDR3 length: 14; J gene: TRBJ2-7; clone size: NA; CDR3 protein: CATSRKRDSYEQYF; CDR3 DNA: TGTGCCACCAGCAGGAAACGGGACTCCTACGAGCAGTACTTC
D gene: NA; V gene: TRBV29-1; CDR3 length: 12; J gene: TRBJ2-7; clone size: NA; CDR3 protein: CSVRAGPLEQYF; CDR3 DNA: TGCAGCGTTCGGGCCGGCCCGCTCGAGCAGTACTTC
D gene: NA; V gene: TRBV15; CDR3 length: 12; J gene: TRBJ2-3; clone size: NA; CDR3 protein: CATSSMTDTQYF; CDR3 DNA: TGTGCCACCAGCTCAATGACAGATACGCAGTATTTT
D gene: NA; V gene: TRBV6-1; CDR3 length: 13; J gene: TRBJ2-7; clone size: NA; CDR3 protein: CASTGGPEYEQYF; CDR3 DNA: TGTGCCTCAACAGGAGGTCCTGAATACGAGCAGTACTTC
D gene: NA; V gene: TRBV9; CDR3 length: 13; J gene: TRBJ2-5; clone size: NA; CDR3 protein: CASSTGYLETQYF; CDR3 DNA: TGTGCCAGCAGTACAGGGTATTTGGAGACCCAGTACTTC
D gene: NA; V gene: TRBV7-2; CDR3 length: 13; J gene: TRBJ2-7; clone size: NA; CDR3 protein: CASSRLARDEQYF; CDR3 DNA: TGTGCCAGCAGTCGACTCGCGAGGGACGAGCAGTACTTC
D gene: TRBD2; V gene: TRBV20-1; CDR3 length: 18; J gene: TRBJ2-5; clone size: NA; CDR3 protein: CSASVIPGTSGRQETQYF; CDR3 DNA: TGCAGTGCTAGCGTCATACCCGGGACTAGCGGGAGACAAGAGACCCAGTACTTC
D gene: NA; V gene: TRBV20-1; CDR3 length: 15; J gene: TRBJ2-3; clone size: NA; CDR3 protein: CSAWRAQAVTDTQYF; CDR3 DNA: TGCAGTGCGTGGAGGGCCCAGGCAGTTACAGATACGCAGTATTTT
D gene: NA; V gene: TRBV9; CDR3 length: 13; J gene: TRBJ2-1; clone size: once; CDR3 protein: CASSLGGGREQFF; CDR3 DNA: TGTGCCAGCAGCCTAGGAGGAGGGCGTGAGCAGTTCTTC
D gene: NA; V gene: TRBV11-2; CDR3 length: 19; J gene: TRBJ2-7; clone size: NA; CDR3 protein: CASSARGPRTVGQPYEQYF; CDR3 DNA: TGTGCCAGCAGCGCCCGTGGGCCTCGGACTGTCGGACAGCCCTACGAGCAGTACTTC
D gene: NA; V gene: TRBV24-1; CDR3 length: 13; J gene: TRBJ2-1; clone size: once; CDR3 protein: CATSDLTSAEQFF; CDR3 DNA: TGTGCCACCAGTGATCTGACTAGTGCTGAGCAGTTCTTC
D gene: NA; V gene: TRBV12-3/TRBV12-4; CDR3 length: 12; J gene: TRBJ1-6; clone size: NA; CDR3 protein: CASSFGSSPLHF; CDR3 DNA: TGTGCCAGCAGTTTCGGCAGTTCACCCCTCCACTTT
D gene: NA; V gene: TRBV6-1; CDR3 length: 13; J gene: TRBJ1-5; clone size: NA; CDR3 protein: CASSDHQNQPQHF; CDR3 DNA: TGTGCCAGCAGTGACCACCAGAATCAGCCCCAGCATTTT
D gene: NA; V gene: TRBV15; CDR3 length: 14; J gene: TRBJ2-7; clone size: few; CDR3 protein: CATSRDKGPYEQYF; CDR3 DNA: TGTGCCACCAGCAGAGACAAGGGTCCCTACGAGCAGTACTTC
D gene: NA; V gene: TRBV2; CDR3 length: 12; J gene: TRBJ2-1; clone size: NA; CDR3 protein: CASSANLVEQFF; CDR3 DNA: TGTGCCAGCAGTGCTAACCTGGTAGAGCAGTTCTTC
D gene: NA; V gene: TRBV7-6; CDR3 length: 10; J gene: TRBJ1-2; clone size: NA; CDR3 protein: CAIPYYGYTF; CDR3 DNA: TGTGCCATCCCCTACTATGGCTACACCTTC
D gene: NA; V gene: TRBV10-3; CDR3 length: 15; J gene: TRBJ2-3; clone size: NA; CDR3 protein: CAISVLAPDADTQYF; CDR3 DNA: TGTGCCATCAGTGTCCTAGCGCCTGACGCAGATACGCAGTATTTT